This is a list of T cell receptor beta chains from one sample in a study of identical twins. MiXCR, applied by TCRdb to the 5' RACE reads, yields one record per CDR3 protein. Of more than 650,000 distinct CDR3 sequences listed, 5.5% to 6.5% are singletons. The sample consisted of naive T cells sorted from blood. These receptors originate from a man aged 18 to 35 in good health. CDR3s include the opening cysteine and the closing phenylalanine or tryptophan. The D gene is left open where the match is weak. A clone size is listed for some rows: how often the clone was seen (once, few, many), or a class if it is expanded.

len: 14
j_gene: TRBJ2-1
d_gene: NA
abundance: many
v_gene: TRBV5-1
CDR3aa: CASGIRTGRDEQFF
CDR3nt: TGCGCCAGCGGCATTAGGACGGGGCGGGATGAGCAGTTCTTC

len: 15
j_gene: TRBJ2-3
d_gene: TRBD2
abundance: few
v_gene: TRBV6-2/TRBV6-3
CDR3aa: CASSYGRETTDTQYF
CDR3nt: TGTGCCAGCAGTTACGGGCGGGAGACTACAGATACGCAGTATTTT

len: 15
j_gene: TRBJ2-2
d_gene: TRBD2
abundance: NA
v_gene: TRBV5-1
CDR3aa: CASSPTSESTGELFF
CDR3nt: TGCGCCAGCAGCCCCACTAGCGAATCTACCGGGGAGCTGTTTTTT

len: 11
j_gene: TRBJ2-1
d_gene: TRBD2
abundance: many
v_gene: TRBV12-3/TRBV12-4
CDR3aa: CATNSGLEQFF
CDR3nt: TGTGCCACGAATAGCGGGCTTGAGCAGTTCTTC

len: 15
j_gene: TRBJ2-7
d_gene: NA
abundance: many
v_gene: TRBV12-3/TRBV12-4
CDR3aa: CASSDHGSSLNEQYF
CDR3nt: TGTGCCAGCAGTGATCACGGGAGTAGCCTTAACGAGCAGTACTTC

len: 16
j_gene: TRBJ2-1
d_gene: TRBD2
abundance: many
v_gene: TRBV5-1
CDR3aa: CASSLEAGAFNNEQFF
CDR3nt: TGCGCCAGCAGCTTGGAAGCGGGAGCCTTCAACAATGAGCAGTTCTTC

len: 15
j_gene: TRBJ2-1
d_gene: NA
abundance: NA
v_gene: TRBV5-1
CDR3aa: CASRQDSPKGNEQFF
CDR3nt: TGCGCCAGCAGGCAGGACTCCCCGAAAGGCAATGAGCAGTTCTTC

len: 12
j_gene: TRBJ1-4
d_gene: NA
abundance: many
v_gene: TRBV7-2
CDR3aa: CASTSVFGKLFF
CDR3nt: TGTGCCAGCACCTCGGTATTCGGAAAACTGTTTTTT

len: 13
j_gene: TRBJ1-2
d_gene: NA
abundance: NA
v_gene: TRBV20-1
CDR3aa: CSARWAGADGYTF
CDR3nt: TGCAGTGCTAGATGGGCGGGGGCCGATGGCTACACCTTC

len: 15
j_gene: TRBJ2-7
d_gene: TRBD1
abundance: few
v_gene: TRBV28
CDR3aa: CASSLQGTGVREQYF
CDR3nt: TGTGCCAGCAGTCTCCAAGGGACAGGCGTGCGTGAGCAGTACTTC

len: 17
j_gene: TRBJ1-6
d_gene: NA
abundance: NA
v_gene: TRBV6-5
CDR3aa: CASSSGGPSSYNSPLHF
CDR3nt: TGTGCCAGCAGTTCAGGAGGGCCGAGCTCCTATAATTCACCCCTCCACTTT

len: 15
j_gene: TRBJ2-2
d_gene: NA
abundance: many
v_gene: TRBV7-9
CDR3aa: CASSFNQGGTGELFF
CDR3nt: TGTGCCAGCAGCTTCAACCAGGGTGGGACCGGGGAGCTGTTTTTT

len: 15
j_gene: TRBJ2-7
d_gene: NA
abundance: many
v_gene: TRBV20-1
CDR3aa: CSASTAGAGSYEQYF
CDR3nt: TGCAGTGCTAGTACAGCCGGGGCTGGCTCCTACGAGCAGTACTTC

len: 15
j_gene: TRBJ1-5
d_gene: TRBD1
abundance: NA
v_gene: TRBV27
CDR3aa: CASSPQGQKNQPQHF
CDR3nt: TGTGCCAGCAGTCCTCAGGGACAGAAAAATCAGCCCCAGCATTTT

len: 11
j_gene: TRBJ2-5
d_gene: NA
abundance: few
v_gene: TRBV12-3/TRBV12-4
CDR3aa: CASSPGRGQYF
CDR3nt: TGTGCCAGCAGCCCCGGCCGTGGTCAGTACTTC

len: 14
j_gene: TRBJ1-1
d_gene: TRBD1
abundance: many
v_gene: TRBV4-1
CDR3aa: CASTSQGAHTEAFF
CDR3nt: TGCGCCAGCACCTCGCAGGGGGCGCACACTGAAGCTTTCTTT